This TCR beta chain was captured by sequencing in a study of T cell responses to AZD1222 COVID-19 vaccine. Overall study: Second-dose schedules of about 4 or about 12 weeks were combined. Regarding the study as a whole: Spike-wide vaccine-associated CD4 TCRs dominated at 160-218 and 743-854.

Assay used: immunoSEQ multiplex PCR; TCRdb lists only in-frame clones, some missing. The sample yields 100,000 or so clones, 90% seen once. The V gene lost 6 bases and the J gene lost 7 bases, with 17 bases spanning the gap. CDR1 and CDR2 (germline): MRHNA, SNTAGT. The CDR3 has 14 amino acids. For this clone: Antigen specificity is unknown.

The TCR was taken from an adult in good health. This chain connects TRBV6-4 to TRBJ2-3; D is undetermined. Sequenced material: peripheral blood, taken on day 0 of AZD1222 vaccination. The CDR3 loop reads CASSLDGLSHTQYF. CDR3 sequence (DNA): TGTGCCAGCAGCTTGGACGGTCTCTCCCATACGCAGTATTTT.